Described below is a single TCR beta chain sequence and its context. Its matching antigen is unknown. The patients, who ranged from 18 to 65 in age, presented with newly diagnosed hyperthyroidism lasting under 2 months. This sample is part of a study of T cells in Graves' hyperthyroidism and ophthalmopathy. Amplification targeted TCR beta CDR3 regions from RNA transcripts. The study used the HTBI primer set for a first-round RT-PCR of the TCR CDR3. TCRdb reanalysed the multiplex PCR reads using MiXCR and keeps one entry per CDR3 protein. The table has almost 600,000 distinct CDR3 sequences, under 60% seen once. The germline V gene has CDR1 SGHVS and CDR2 FQNEAQ. Unmatched junction bases numbered 8, after V lost 6 bases and J lost 6 bases. The CDR3 is 14 amino acids. Whole-study findings and limits: Before onset, by a median of approximately 6.8 months, the model predicted ophthalmopathy.

Input material: peripheral blood or thyroid tissue (not recorded which). V gene TRBV7-8 combines with J gene TRBJ2-7, with TRBD1 identical over 10 bases. This TCR derives from a young woman with Graves' hyperthyroidism. The CDR3 loop reads CASRRETGGLEQYF. The CDR3 DNA sequence: TGTGCCAGCAGGCGCGAGACAGGGGGCCTCGAGCAGTACTTC.